The clone carrying this T cell receptor beta chain was seen at least ten times. Its specificity is unknown. In germline, CDR1 is SGHNT, CDR2 YYREEE (reference sequence). V shed 0 bases and J shed 4 bases, with 4 bases lying between them. This CDR3 is built from 12 residues. Stable Graves' hyperthyroidism meant no ophthalmopathy progression within 18 months. Clinicians diagnosed patients from clinical symptoms, serum thyroxine and TRAb, thyroid ultrasound and orbital computed tomography. The data were taken from a study of T cells in Graves' hyperthyroidism and ophthalmopathy. Study findings and constraints: Peripheral blood also featured most of the thyroid clonotypes expanded above 0.001.

There were TCR beta CDR3 regions amplified from RNA transcripts. The primer set for the first-round RT-PCR of the TCR CDR3 was HTBI. A single record per CDR3 protein comes from TCRdb applying MiXCR to the multiplex PCR reads. The sample consists of under 350,000 distinct CDR3 sequences, over 20% of them appearing once. The sequencing sample was made of blood. V usage is TRBV5-4 and J usage is TRBJ1-1; D remains ambiguous. This sequence was found in a woman in her forties or fifties with Graves' hyperthyroidism. CDR3 protein: CASSLGSTEAFF. The CDR3 bases are TGTGCCAGCAGCTTGGGGTCCACTGAAGCTTTCTTT.